This TCR beta chain was identified in a study of blood T cell repertoires in COVID-19. At the level of the study: Italy, Spain and the United States were the sources of the convalescent and acute COVID-19 samples. PBMCs, B-cell-depleted T cells, or T cells were the source of the cDNA or gDNA that made up the material.

The CDR3 spans 14 residues. CDR1 and CDR2 from the germline V gene are MNHEY and SVGAGI. Losses at the gene ends were 2 bases for V and 4 bases for J; bases not matched to a gene: 3. Study processing details: Reference gene primers were amplified, and this amplification served to estimate nucleated cell counts. Assay used: immunoSEQ multiplex PCR; TCRdb lists only in-frame clones, some missing. For V, J and clone size, that table is used; D and trimming come from the DNA. The sample records 200,000 or so clones, around 84% being singletons. This chain joins TRBV6-5 and TRBJ2-3; 7 nucleotides line up with TRBD2. This receptor was identified in a man aged 40-55 years who had recovered from COVID-19. The sequencing sample was made of peripheral blood. The CDR3, as DNA: TGTGCCAGCAGTTACGGGGGGGGGGCAGATACGCAGTATTTT. Translation gives CASSYGGGADTQYF.